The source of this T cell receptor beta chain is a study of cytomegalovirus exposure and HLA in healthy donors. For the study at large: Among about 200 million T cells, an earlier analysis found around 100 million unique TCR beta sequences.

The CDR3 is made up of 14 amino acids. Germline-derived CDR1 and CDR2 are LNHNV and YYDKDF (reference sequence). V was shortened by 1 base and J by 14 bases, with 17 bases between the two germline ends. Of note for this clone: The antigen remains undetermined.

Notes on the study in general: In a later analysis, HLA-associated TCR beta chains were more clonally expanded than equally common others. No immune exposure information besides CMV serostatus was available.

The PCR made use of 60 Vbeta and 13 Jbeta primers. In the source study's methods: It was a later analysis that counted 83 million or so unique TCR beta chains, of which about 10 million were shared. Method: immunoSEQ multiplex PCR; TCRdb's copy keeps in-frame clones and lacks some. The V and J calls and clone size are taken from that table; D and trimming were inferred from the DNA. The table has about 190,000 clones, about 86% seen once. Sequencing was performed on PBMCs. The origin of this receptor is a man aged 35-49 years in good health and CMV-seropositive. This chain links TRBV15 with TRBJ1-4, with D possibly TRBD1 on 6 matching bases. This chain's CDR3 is CATSRVGEQGRLFF. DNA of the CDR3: TGTGCCACCAGCAGAGTTGGCGAACAGGGTCGTCTGTTTTTT.